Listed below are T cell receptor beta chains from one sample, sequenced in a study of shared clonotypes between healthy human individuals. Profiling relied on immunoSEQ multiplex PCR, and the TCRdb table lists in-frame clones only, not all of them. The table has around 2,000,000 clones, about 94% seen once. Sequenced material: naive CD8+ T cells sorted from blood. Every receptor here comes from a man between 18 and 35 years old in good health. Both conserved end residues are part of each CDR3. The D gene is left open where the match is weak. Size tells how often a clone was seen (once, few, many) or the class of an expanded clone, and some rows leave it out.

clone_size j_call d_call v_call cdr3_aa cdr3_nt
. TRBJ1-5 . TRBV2 CASSQVNQPQHF TGTGCCAGCAGTCAAGTAAATCAGCCCCAGCATTTT
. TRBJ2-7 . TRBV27 CASSPNPALSHEQYF TGTGCCAGCAGCCCTAACCCAGCCCTAAGCCACGAGCAGTACTTC
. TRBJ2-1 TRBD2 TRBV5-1 CASSLVGGPYNEQFF TGCGCCAGCAGCTTGGTGGGAGGGCCTTACAATGAGCAGTTCTTC
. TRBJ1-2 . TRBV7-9 CASSPTLRDDYTF TGTGCCAGCAGCCCAACCCTCCGGGACGATTACACCTTC
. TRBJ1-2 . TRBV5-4 CASSSTGSGYGYTF TGTGCCAGCAGCTCCACAGGGAGCGGCTATGGCTACACCTTC
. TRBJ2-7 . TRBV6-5 CASSPYRTLYYEQYF TGTGCCAGCAGTCCCTACAGAACCTTATACTACGAGCAGTACTTC
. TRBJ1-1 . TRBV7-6 CASSLARGNTEAFF TGTGCCAGCAGCTTAGCCAGGGGGAACACTGAAGCTTTCTTT
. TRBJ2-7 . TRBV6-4 CASSPSESVHF TGTGCCAGCAGCCCTTCTGAGAGCGTGCACTTC
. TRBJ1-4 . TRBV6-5 CASRGREKLFF TGTGCCAGCAGGGGACGGGAAAAACTGTTTTTT
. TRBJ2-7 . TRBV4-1 CASSQGQGVYEQYF TGCGCCAGCAGCCAAGGTCAGGGCGTCTACGAGCAGTACTTC
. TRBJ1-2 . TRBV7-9 CASLGTVPSFGYTF TGTGCCAGCCTTGGTACAGTTCCATCCTTTGGCTACACCTTC
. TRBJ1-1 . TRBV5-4 CASSLGRNTEAFF TGTGCCAGCAGCTTGGGCAGGAACACTGAAGCTTTCTTT
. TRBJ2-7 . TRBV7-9 CASSPSAAGPSSYEQYF TGTGCCAGCAGCCCATCCGCGGCGGGCCCCAGCTCCTACGAGCAGTACTTC
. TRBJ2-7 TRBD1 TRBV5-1 CASSPTGYQYEQYF TGCGCCAGCAGCCCGACAGGGTATCAGTACGAGCAGTACTTC
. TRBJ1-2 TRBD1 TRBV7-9 CASSVITRDRVGGYTF TGTGCCAGCAGCGTAATTACCCGGGACAGGGTAGGCGGCTACACCTTC
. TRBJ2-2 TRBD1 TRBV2 CASNRGQSTGELFF TGTGCCAGCAATCGGGGACAGTCAACCGGGGAGCTGTTTTTT
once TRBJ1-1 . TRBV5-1 CASSRWGSGQTGTEAFF TGCGCCAGCAGCCGGTGGGGATCAGGGCAAACAGGCACTGAAGCTTTCTTT
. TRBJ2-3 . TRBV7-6 CASSLKDGLFTDTQYF TGTGCCAGCAGCTTAAAGGATGGACTCTTCACAGATACGCAGTATTTT
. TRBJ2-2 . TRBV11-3 CASSGDTGELFF TGTGCCAGCAGCGGGGACACCGGGGAGCTGTTTTTT
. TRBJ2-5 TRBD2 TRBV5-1 CASSISGGSQETQYF TGCGCCAGCAGCATTAGCGGGGGCTCACAAGAGACCCAGTACTTC
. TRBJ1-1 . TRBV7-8 CASSKDPGTEAFF TGTGCCAGCAGCAAGGACCCGGGGACTGAAGCTTTCTTT
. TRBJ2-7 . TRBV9 CASSVAFGSSYEQYF TGTGCCAGCAGCGTGGCGTTCGGGAGCTCCTACGAGCAGTACTTC
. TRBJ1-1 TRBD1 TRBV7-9 CASSYGPGGTEAFF TGTGCCAGCAGCTACGGCCCAGGGGGCACTGAAGCTTTCTTT
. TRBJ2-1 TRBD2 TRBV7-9 CASSLKRESRNEQFF TGTGCCAGCAGCTTAAAGCGGGAGAGTAGGAATGAGCAGTTCTTC
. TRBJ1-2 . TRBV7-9 CASSLITGNGYTF TGTGCCAGCAGCTTAATTACGGGAAATGGCTACACCTTC
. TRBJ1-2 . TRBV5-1 CASSLQGYGYTF TGCGCCAGCAGCTTACAGGGATATGGCTACACCTTC
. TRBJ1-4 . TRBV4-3 CASSHAGLRGEKLFF TGCGCCAGCAGCCACGCGGGGCTCCGGGGTGAAAAACTGTTTTTT
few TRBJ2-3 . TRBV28 CATSVARLPITQYF TGTGCCACCAGCGTAGCGCGCCTTCCCATTACGCAGTATTTT
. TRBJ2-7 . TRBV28 CASTLTGSTYEQYF TGTGCCAGCACTCTGACCGGGTCCACCTACGAGCAGTACTTC
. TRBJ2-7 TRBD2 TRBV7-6 CASSLATSGSYEQYF TGTGCCAGCAGCTTAGCAACTAGCGGATCCTACGAGCAGTACTTC
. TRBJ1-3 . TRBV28 CASSFPALGNTIYF TGTGCCAGCAGTTTCCCGGCCTTAGGAAACACCATATATTTT
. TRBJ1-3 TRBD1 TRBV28 CASSLAGGYTIYF TGTGCCAGCAGTTTGGCAGGGGGATACACCATATATTTT
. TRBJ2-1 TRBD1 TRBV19 CASSIDAGTENSYNEQFF TGTGCCAGTAGTATAGACGCCGGGACAGAAAACTCCTACAATGAGCAGTTCTTC
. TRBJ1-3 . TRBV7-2 CASSPLLGFNGNTIYF TGTGCCAGCAGCCCCCTGTTGGGATTCAACGGAAACACCATATATTTT
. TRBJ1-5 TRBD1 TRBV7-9 CASSVTGQGQPQHF TGTGCCAGCAGCGTGACAGGGCAGGGTCAGCCCCAGCATTTT
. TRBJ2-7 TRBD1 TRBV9 CASSVGTGESYEQYF TGTGCCAGCAGCGTAGGCACAGGGGAATCCTACGAGCAGTACTTC
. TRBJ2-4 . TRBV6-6 CASSYNVGGLQNIQYF TGTGCCAGCAGTTACAACGTCGGGGGGCTACAAAACATTCAGTACTTC
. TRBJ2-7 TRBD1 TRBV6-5 CASSQRGTGAYEQYF TGTGCCAGCAGCCAACGGGGGACAGGGGCCTACGAGCAGTACTTC
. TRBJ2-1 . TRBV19 CASSSWGVYNEQFF TGTGCCAGTAGCTCCTGGGGCGTCTACAATGAGCAGTTCTTC
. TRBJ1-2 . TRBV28 CASSSMRWQGPYNYGYTF TGTGCCAGCAGTTCAATGCGGTGGCAGGGGCCTTACAACTATGGCTACACCTTC
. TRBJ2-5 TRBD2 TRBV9 CASSVGGGLIETQYF TGTGCCAGCAGCGTAGGCGGGGGTCTTATAGAGACCCAGTACTTC
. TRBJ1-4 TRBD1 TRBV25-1 CASSEGQGDEKLFF TGTGCCAGCAGTGAGGGACAGGGGGATGAAAAACTGTTTTTT
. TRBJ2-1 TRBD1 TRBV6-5 CASSQGQGWPGEQFF TGTGCCAGCAGTCAGGGACAGGGGTGGCCAGGTGAGCAGTTCTTC
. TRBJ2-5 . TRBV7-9 CASSLSPNPRETQYF TGTGCCAGCAGCTTATCCCCAAATCCAAGGGAGACCCAGTACTTC
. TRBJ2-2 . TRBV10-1 CASSLGSGELFF TGCGCCAGCAGCCTAGGTTCCGGGGAGCTGTTTTTT
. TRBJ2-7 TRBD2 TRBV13 CASSLGPAIGEGSEQYF TGTGCCAGCAGCTTAGGCCCTGCAATAGGGGAGGGGAGCGAGCAGTACTTC
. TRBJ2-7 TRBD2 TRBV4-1 CASSQDLTSGRLGFYEQYF TGCGCCAGCAGCCAAGATCTTACTAGCGGGAGATTAGGGTTCTACGAGCAGTACTTC
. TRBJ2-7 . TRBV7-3 CASSPSGRREQYF TGTGCCAGCAGCCCCTCGGGGAGACGCGAGCAGTACTTC
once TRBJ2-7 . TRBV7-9 CASSSRTVYEQYF TGTGCCAGCAGCAGTAGGACAGTCTACGAGCAGTACTTC
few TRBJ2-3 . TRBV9 CASSVGGEDTQYF TGTGCCAGCAGCGTAGGGGGGGAAGATACGCAGTATTTT
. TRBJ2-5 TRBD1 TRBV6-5 CASSGTEQETQYF TGTGCCAGCAGTGGGACAGAACAAGAGACCCAGTACTTC
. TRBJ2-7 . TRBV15 CATSRDRGDWGQYF TGTGCCACCAGCAGAGATCGCGGTGACTGGGGGCAGTACTTC
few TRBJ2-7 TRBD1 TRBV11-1 CASSMPGTGFPYEQYF TGTGCCAGCAGCATGCCGGGGACAGGGTTTCCCTACGAGCAGTACTTC
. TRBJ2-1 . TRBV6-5 CAMGGGPGNEQFF TGTGCCATGGGAGGGGGGCCGGGGAATGAGCAGTTCTTC
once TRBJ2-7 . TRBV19 CASSIGLASSYEQYF TGTGCCAGTAGTATTGGGCTAGCCTCCTCCTACGAGCAGTACTTC
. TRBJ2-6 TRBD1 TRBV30 CAWSTGTGAGANVLTF TGTGCCTGGAGTACCGGGACAGGGGCCGGGGCCAACGTCCTGACTTTC
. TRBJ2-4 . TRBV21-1 CASSSSWDRGEAKNIQYF TGTGCCAGCAGCTCAAGTTGGGACAGGGGTGAGGCCAAAAACATTCAGTACTTC
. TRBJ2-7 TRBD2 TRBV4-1 CASSPKTSGETYEQYF TGCGCCAGCAGCCCAAAGACTAGCGGGGAAACCTACGAGCAGTACTTC
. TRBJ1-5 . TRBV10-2 CASSESLAVSNQPQHF TGCGCCAGCAGTGAGAGTCTGGCGGTTAGCAATCAGCCCCAGCATTTT